This TCR beta chain derives from a study of cytomegalovirus exposure and HLA in healthy donors listed by TCRdb under 2017. General notes on the study: According to an earlier analysis of around 600 of the donors, about 179 million T cells yielded 95 million to 140 million unique TCR beta sequences and 276 Gb of sequence data. Donor age, sex, ethnicity and CMV serostatus were compiled alongside the repertoire data. Of the roughly 400 genotyped donors, approximately 80% fell in the genetic ancestry cluster associated with self-reported Caucasian donors. A later genetic analysis took genome-wide SNP genotypes for 398 of the 666 donors and used that subset as a discovery cohort. Roughly 320 gigabases of sequencing data and approximately 91 million unique TCR sequences made up an early release that covered fewer than 650 HLA-typed donors. Every discovery cohort repertoire had been produced on one sequencing platform. Besides the first cohort of approximately 670 subjects, a separate validation cohort made up of roughly 130 different subjects was used. A later analysis re-examined previously published TCR beta repertoires from around 670 donors and added high-resolution HLA genotyping to investigate patterns of TCR occurrence. The study aimed to test whether signatures of past pathogen exposure could be identified by cataloging public T cell receptors. To decide whether each TCR beta V gene segment behaved as functional or pseudogenic, an earlier analysis of some 600 of the donors relied on high-throughput TCR beta sequencing. The study combined high-throughput TCR immunosequencing, statistical association of individual TCRs with disease status, and machine learning to predict cytomegalovirus infection status. About 5 DR-DQ haplotypes were handled as single units for association and clustering, since linkage in the cohort was strong. The T cell repertoires of some 670 subjects were profiled by immunosequencing and related to cytomegalovirus serostatus. The number of typed donors differed by locus: roughly 620-640 for A, B, C, DRB1 and DQB1; about 520 for DQA1; approximately 610 for DPA1; and roughly 450 for DPB1. Class I and class II HLA loci were covered by the typing at four-digit resolution. On average, 235,054 unique TCR beta nucleotide sequences were sequenced per donor among about 400 genotyped donors of the cohort, with roughly 18% of those sequences being non-productive. In the later analysis, no new phenotypic data were used to find candidate immune exposures; instead, reliance was placed on TCR beta sequences and their occurrence across donors. The research as a whole found: A few of the identified cytomegalovirus-associated TCR beta chains were confirmed in vitro to be specific for cytomegalovirus antigens. At a false discovery rate of 0.05, a later analysis linked 16,951 TCR beta sequences to specific HLA alleles. In the study, some 160 TCR beta chains were listed as associated with cytomegalovirus. When HLA alleles, especially DR and DQ, strongly co-occurred, attributing TCR associations to individual alleles was difficult. Presence/absence analyses assumed roughly uniform sequencing depth across donors, an assumption that may not hold. A cluster of highly shared sequence variants was judged likely to represent a technical artifact of the sequencing pipeline. Most TCR sequences were seen in very few donors, while some public TCRs were found in many individuals. Linkage disequilibrium might explain the correlated functional status among segregating V segments, but an unknown experimental factor could not be excluded. In a later analysis, TCR association rates were found to vary across HLA loci, with the most associated TCRs seen for DRB1 alleles and the fewest for HLA-C alleles. Some IMGT-functional V segments, including TRBV6-2 and TRBV6-3, could not be told apart with the 87-base-pair reads, so those segments were excluded. The only immune exposure information available for the cohort was CMV serostatus. Compared with the approximately 670-donor mean, donors in an Asian-associated ancestry cluster had fewer N-insertions in productive TCRs, according to a later genetic analysis. A further reported finding was that TCR beta sequences accurately predicted the HLA-A and HLA-B alleles for most subjects in the first cohort. A later analysis found that most CMV-associated TCR beta chains appeared HLA-restricted, with HLA associations seemingly driven largely by CMV exposure. A later genetic analysis associated a missense DCLRE1C variant with V-gene and J-gene trimming of TCR beta chains, and an independent cohort replicated the association. Some 15 rarely observed V segments, including chromosome 9 orphons, were excluded from the earlier analysis of a few hundred of the donors because counts were too low. The authors suggested that the approach could potentially be generalized to other disease states and immunological phenotypes. In a later analysis, several top co-occurrence clusters were reported to appear linked to parvovirus B19, influenza, CMV and Epstein-Barr virus. In this cohort, only TCR beta chains were sequenced, and detectable features were limited by the absence of alpha or paired-chain data. In both the original and validation cohorts, the classifier was reported to diagnose cytomegalovirus status with high specificity and sensitivity. An earlier analysis of approximately 500 of the donors showed that most TCR beta V segments appeared in productive rearrangements either about 90% or about 30% of the time, which broadly matched IMGT annotations. In a later analysis, HLA-associated TCR beta chains showed more clonal expansion and lower generation probabilities than non-associated chains that were equally common. Because HLA typing was unavailable for some donors at each locus, only the typed subset was used in association tests.

Library preparation was by the immunoSEQ multiplex PCR assay. A mixture of 60 forward primers for TCR Vbeta segments and 13 reverse primers for TCR Jbeta segments was used in the multiplex PCR. The CDR3 region of rearranged TCR beta genes was amplified from genomic DNA by a multiplex PCR assay. On the Illumina HiSeq System, the amplified TCR beta libraries were sequenced as 87-base-pair reads. On the study's bioinformatics: A later analysis counted tens of millions of unique TCR beta chains across the 550 to 700 repertoires, and some 11 million of these chains were shared by at least two donors. Raw reads were error-corrected and collapsed into unique sequences by a nearest-neighbor algorithm in which closely related sequences were merged to remove PCR and sequencing errors. CDR3 sequences were aligned to IMGT reference sequences to assign V, D and J gene segments. Each retained sequence needed at least a six-nucleotide match to both a V gene segment and a J gene segment. A rearrangement was called productive if the CDR3 had no stop codons and remained in frame with V and J, and every other rearrangement was called non-productive. CDR3 was defined according to IMGT convention as the region running from the second conserved V-encoded cysteine to the conserved J-encoded phenylalanine. In an earlier analysis of roughly 610 of the donors, sequences lacking an unambiguous match to a single V gene segment were excluded. In an earlier analysis of several hundred of the donors, V segments were called functional above 56.7% productive rearrangements and were called segregating when the between-donor standard deviation exceeded 5%. A statistical classification framework was built for diagnosing cytomegalovirus status from the catalog of TCR beta chain sequences. V and J gene assignment, in a later analysis, came from comparing TCR nucleotide sequences with IMGT/GENE-DB human TR gene sequences. The TCRdist pipeline was used in a later analysis to assign CDR3 sequences and most-parsimonious VDJ recombination scenarios. In a later analysis, each TCR beta chain was defined by its CDR3 amino acid sequence together with its V-gene family, and reads lacking a unique V-gene family were excluded. To address suspected cross-contamination and a sequencing artifact, a later analysis removed over 500 highly shared, low-generation-probability nucleotide sequences. For each public chain, a later analysis derived a clonal expansion index from normalized ranks of inferred template counts within each repertoire. In a later analysis, generation probabilities were computed using a VDJ recombination model fitted to out-of-frame rearrangements, and the results were checked against IGoR. Hypergeometric tests were used in a later analysis to score TCR-TCR, TCR-HLA and TCR-CMV co-occurrence, with a repertoire-size bias correction applied to the TCR pairs. A later analysis estimated false discovery rates by permuting HLA or CMV assignments 20 times. A later analysis grouped co-occurring TCRs with DBSCAN, adding TCRdist sequence similarity when clustering within HLA-allele-positive subsets. Co-occurrence clustering excluded repertoires with fewer than 30,000 or more than 120,000 public chains, plus five with anomalous nucleotide sharing. The immuneACCESS repertoire file appears here via TCRdb, limited to in-frame rearrangements. These files lack a portion of the clones; in checked studies, under half of the deficit traces to unresolved V genes, and the cause of the others is not known. V, J and clone size are those of that table, while D and trimming were read from the DNA. Here the sample has roughly 120,000 clones; 76% occur a single time. The ten biggest clones cover around 2.1% of the sample.

The CDR3 contains 17 residues, cysteine and phenylalanine counted. The kept DNA is CDR3 alone, 51 bases in frame from the first base. From V the trimming removes 8 bases and from J it removes 1 base, while the gene matches leave 14 bases of the junction unaccounted for. The germline V gene supplies CDR1 MGHRA and CDR2 YSYEKL. The cohort was made up of under 800 healthy bone marrow donors. All cohort members were sampled while nominally healthy, although unrecorded immune exposures were likely present. The donor was CMV seronegative and belonged to the group of 350 or so seronegative cohort members. Every donor gave a peripheral blood sample, and the peripheral blood mononuclear cells from that sample were used for TCR beta sequencing. The Qiagen DNeasy Blood Extraction Kit was used to extract genomic DNA from the blood cell samples. Regarding this clone: Its antigen is currently not known. No much larger clonotype is one base removed from it; base qualities were not supplied.

Material for sequencing was PBMCs. The receptor was derived from a man aged 45 to 65 in good health and CMV-seronegative. This receptor chain uses TRBV4-1 and TRBJ2-5, and 9 junctional nucleotides match TRBD1. This receptor carries the CDR3 CASANPGQGQSQETQYF. The sequenced DNA is TGCGCCAGCGCCAACCCGGGACAGGGTCAATCCCAAGAGACCCAGTACTTC.